This TCR beta chain is drawn from a study of T cell responses to AZD1222 COVID-19 vaccine. Trimming shortened V by 1 base and J by 3 bases, and 0 bases separated the two germline ends. The CDR3 extends over 11 amino acids. Looked up from germline, CDR1 is MNHEY and CDR2 is SVGEGT. Assay: immunoSEQ multiplex PCR; the TCRdb copy retains only in-frame clones and omits some. The sample carries some 150,000 clones, roughly 90% recorded once. This TCR was recovered from an adult who received the AZD1222 COVID-19 vaccine. Sequenced material: peripheral blood, taken 28 days after the second AZD1222 dose. The V and J genes are TRBV6-2 or TRBV6-3 and TRBJ1-2; D call uncertain. The CDR3 reads CASSYYYGYTF. Here the CDR3 DNA reads TGTGCCAGCAGTTACTACTATGGCTACACCTTC.